This T cell receptor (beta chain) emerged from a study of blood T cell repertoires in COVID-19 (dated by TCRdb to 2018 to 2020). With regard to the full study: The collaborator samples originated in the United States, Italy and Spain and spanned the acute and convalescent phases of COVID-19. The material from the prospective study consisted of cDNA or gDNA derived from T cells, B-cell-depleted T cells, or PBMCs. The dataset comprised deeply sampled blood TCRbeta repertoires from subjects exposed to, actively infected with, or recovered from COVID-19. The repertoires were made available in a free public database intended to serve as a resource for research on the immune response to SARS-CoV-2. The samples were drawn from the first 160 participants of the ongoing ImmuneRACE study and from under 1,500 subjects provided by 6 global collaborators. A de-identified subject ID, COVID-19 status, age in years and sex were almost always included in the sample metadata. Where available, HLA class I and class II types were obtained from metadata supplied by the sample provider rather than from assay-based typing. Paper-wide results and their limitations: The quantity of clinical and demographic metadata differed by source and by participant and was supplied without curation.

Details on this clone: The antigen it recognizes is unknown. No much larger clone is present one base from it, and per-base qualities are unavailable.

Participants in the prospective study were aged roughly 18 to 95 years, lived in 24 United States geographic areas, and enrolled through a virtual design. To assign participants to cohorts, the prospective study relied on clinical history that participants themselves reported in a screening survey and a study questionnaire. ImmuneRACE Cohort 3 recovered participants were defined by two consecutive negative NP/OP PCR tests, healthcare professional clearance, or symptom resolution. Mobile phlebotomists in the prospective study collected whole blood, serum and a nasopharyngeal or oropharyngeal swab from every participant. Additional blood draws and questionnaires over an approximately 2-month period could optionally be provided by prospective study participants. Before DNA extraction, prospective study blood samples were shipped either frozen or at room temperature. The CDR3 runs 15 residues from the cysteine to the phenylalanine. Of all the DNA, just the CDR3 is kept, 45 bases in frame from base 1. The trim is 7 bases for V and 3 bases for J, with a gap of 16 bases between the germline ends. The germline V gene encodes CDR1 SGHVS and CDR2 FQNEAQ.

The immunoSEQ Assay, a bias-controlled multiplex PCR, was used to amplify TCRbeta CDR3 regions from genomic DNA. For the original study's pipeline: The number of nucleated cells in each sample was estimated from the amplification of reference gene primers within the assay. Sequence reads were collapsed and filtered to measure the absolute abundance of every unique TCRbeta CDR3 rearrangement. For each sample, productive Simpson clonality was calculated as the square root of Simpson's diversity index across productive rearrangements. TCRdb stores this immuneACCESS table with in-frame sequences only. Part of the clones is absent; in the studies checked, under half of the shortfall reflects unresolved V genes, and no reason is known for the rest. V, J and clone size derive from that table, while D and trimming were established from the DNA sequence. Counted in this sample were about 180,000 clones; approximately 86% of them appeared once. Jointly, the top ten make up approximately 18% of the sample.

This sequence originates from a man in his sixties who had recovered from COVID-19. Sequences were obtained from PBMCs or T cells enriched from blood (not recorded which). The sequence links TRBV7-8 to TRBJ2-1; TRBD2 might be the D gene, on 7 matching bases. DNA sequence: TGTGCCAGCAACCATGGGGGGGCGTTCTACAATGAGCAGTTCTTC. Its translation reads: CASNHGGAFYNEQFF.